A selection of T cell receptor beta chains follows, all from one sample in a study of blood T cells in healthy people across ages. MiXCR, run by TCRdb on the 5' RACE reads, gives a single entry per CDR3 protein. This sample has around 2 million distinct CDR3 sequences; roughly two fifths occur once, and the top ten carry roughly 23%. The sequenced material came from blood. Every receptor here comes from a human donor in good health. Both conserved end residues are part of each CDR3. The D gene is left open where the match is weak. The size of a clone is reported for some rows only, either as once, few or many, or as a class for expanded clones.

v_call	clone_size	d_call	j_call	cdr3_nt	cdr3_aa
TRBV3-1	NA	NA	TRBJ1-5	TGTGCCAGCAGCCAAGGGAGAAATGGCAATCAGCCCCAGCATTTT	CASSQGRNGNQPQHF
TRBV4-1	NA	NA	TRBJ2-4	TGCGCCAGCAGCCGCGTCGGCGGTAAGGGCATTCAGTACTTC	CASSRVGGKGIQYF
TRBV20-1	NA	NA	TRBJ2-5	TGCAGTGCCATACAGGGAGGCGAGACCCAGTACTTC	CSAIQGGETQYF
TRBV12-3/TRBV12-4	NA	NA	TRBJ2-3	TGTGCCAGCAGGTCAGGGGAGTCGTTGACAGATACGCAGTATTTT	CASRSGESLTDTQYF
TRBV20-1	NA	TRBD2	TRBJ2-1	TGCAGTGCTAGAAGAAGCGGGGGACCGGCTGAGCAGTTCTTC	CSARRSGGPAEQFF
TRBV29-1	few	NA	TRBJ2-3	TGCAGCGTTGACGGTGTTACTAGCACAGATACGCAGTATTTT	CSVDGVTSTDTQYF
TRBV9	NA	TRBD1	TRBJ2-3	TGTGCCAGCAACATACAAGCGACAGGGGGCATCACAGATACGCAGTATTTT	CASNIQATGGITDTQYF
TRBV15	NA	NA	TRBJ1-4	TGTGCCACCAGCAGAGATAATGGAGGCTATGAAAAACTGTTTTTT	CATSRDNGGYEKLFF
TRBV27	NA	NA	TRBJ1-2	TGTGCCAGCAGTTTATTCCCGGAATCCTATGGCTACACCTTC	CASSLFPESYGYTF
TRBV9	NA	TRBD1	TRBJ1-1	TGTGCCAGCAGCGACGGACAGGGTAGAACTGAAGCTTTCTTT	CASSDGQGRTEAFF
TRBV7-9	NA	NA	TRBJ2-5	TGTGCCAGCAGCTTTTTCGAGGGAGAGACCCAGTACTTC	CASSFFEGETQYF